Sequencing of this T cell receptor beta chain was carried out in a study of human T cells and chemical hapten exposure. Described time point: pre-sensitization, week 0. As to treatment: therapeutic diphenylcyclopropenone sensitization with weekly scalp DPC. Patches went on only after blood had been drawn each time. The study enrolled 18 to 70-year-old alopecia patients suitable for DPC. There are many counts of this clonotype. TCRdb re-called the RACE reads with MiXCR, one entry per CDR3 protein. The table shows 84,000 or so distinct CDR3 sequences, with 8.5% occurring only once. V lost 2 bases to trimming and J lost 5 bases, with 9 bases between them. This CDR3 comprises 13 residues. Germline CDR1 MNHEY, CDR2 SMNVEV (reference sequence).

This TCR was recovered from a middle-aged man with alopecia areata. Some clones in this sample may be carry-over from other donors' samples. Sequenced material: whole blood, taken in connection with sensitization to the hapten diphenylcyclopropenone (DPC). The chain couples TRBV27 to TRBJ1-1; weak D call: TRBD1 (5 bases). The CDR3 DNA is TGTGCCAGCAGTTTACAGGGTTTGACTGAAGCTTTCTTT. It yields the protein CASSLQGLTEAFF.